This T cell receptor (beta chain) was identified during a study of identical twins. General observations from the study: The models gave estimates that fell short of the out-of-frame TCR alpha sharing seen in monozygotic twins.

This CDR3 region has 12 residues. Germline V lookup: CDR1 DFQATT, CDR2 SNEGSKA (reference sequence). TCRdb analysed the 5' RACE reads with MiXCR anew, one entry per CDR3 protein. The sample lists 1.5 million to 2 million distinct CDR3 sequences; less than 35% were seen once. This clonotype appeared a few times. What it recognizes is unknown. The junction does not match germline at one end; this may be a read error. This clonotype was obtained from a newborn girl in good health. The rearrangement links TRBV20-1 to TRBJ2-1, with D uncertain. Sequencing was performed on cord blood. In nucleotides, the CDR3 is TGCAGGGCTAGTGGGGTTTACAATGAGCAGTTCTTC. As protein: CRASGVYNEQFF.